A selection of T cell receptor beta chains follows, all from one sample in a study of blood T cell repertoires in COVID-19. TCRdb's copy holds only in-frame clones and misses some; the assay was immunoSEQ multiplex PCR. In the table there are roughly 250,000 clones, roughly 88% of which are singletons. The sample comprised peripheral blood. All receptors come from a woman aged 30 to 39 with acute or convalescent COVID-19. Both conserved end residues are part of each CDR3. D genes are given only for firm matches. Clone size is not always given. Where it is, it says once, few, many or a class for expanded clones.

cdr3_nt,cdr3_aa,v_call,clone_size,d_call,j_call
TGTGCCAGCTCCGGACAAGCCAACTCTGGAAACACCATATATTTT,CASSGQANSGNTIYF,TRBV6-5,.,.,TRBJ1-3
TGTGCCAGCAGTGCAGACGGACTTCATGAGCAGTTCTTC,CASSADGLHEQFF,TRBV12-3/TRBV12-4,.,.,TRBJ2-1
TGTGCCAGCAGCTTGGGTGGCAGGGGTGACACTGAAGCTTTCTTT,CASSLGGRGDTEAFF,TRBV7-9,.,.,TRBJ1-1
TGCGCCAGCAGCTTGGTTCAGGGGAGTTTCAATGAGCAGTTCTTC,CASSLVQGSFNEQFF,TRBV5-1,once,.,TRBJ2-1
TGTGCCAGCAGTTACGGAGGACAGGGTTACGAGCAGTACTTC,CASSYGGQGYEQYF,TRBV6-2/TRBV6-3,.,TRBD1,TRBJ2-7
TGCAGTGCTAGTGGCTACGGACTGGGCGAGCAGTACTTC,CSASGYGLGEQYF,TRBV20-1,.,.,TRBJ2-7
TGTGCCAGCAGCCCCCCGGGACTAGGCTACGAGCAGTACTTC,CASSPPGLGYEQYF,TRBV3-1/TRBV3-2,few,TRBD2,TRBJ2-7
TGTGCCAGCAGTCAGACGACATTTAGGGAGACCCAGTACTTC,CASSQTTFRETQYF,TRBV6-2/TRBV6-3,.,.,TRBJ2-5
TGTGCCAGTAGATGGGGCAGGACTAGCAATCAGCCCCAGCATTTT,CASRWGRTSNQPQHF,TRBV19,once,.,TRBJ1-5
TGTGCCAGCAGTTTATTTGGTGGGACAGGGGTTCAGCCCCAGCATTTT,CASSLFGGTGVQPQHF,TRBV27,once,TRBD1,TRBJ1-5
TGCGCCAGCAGCTTGAATCCGGGAGCGGGAGTTGGTCAGTTCTTC,CASSLNPGAGVGQFF,TRBV5-1,.,TRBD2,TRBJ2-1
TGTGCCAGCAGCTTGGTCGCAGTAGATACGCAGTATTTT,CASSLVAVDTQYF,TRBV7-9,.,.,TRBJ2-3
TGTGCCAGCAGTGCAAGCGGGATTAGCACAGATACGCAGTATTTT,CASSASGISTDTQYF,TRBV9,.,TRBD2,TRBJ2-3
TGTGCTAGTGGTCTTCCGGGAACAGGGACCGTGCGTAATGAGCAGTTCTTC,CASGLPGTGTVRNEQFF,TRBV12-5,.,.,TRBJ2-1
TGTGCTAGTGGTTTGTTGGGGGGAACAGATACGCAGTATTTT,CASGLLGGTDTQYF,TRBV12-5,.,.,TRBJ2-3
TGTGCCAGCCGTAGCGGAGCTTCGGAGGGGGAGCAGTTCTTC,CASRSGASEGEQFF,TRBV6-8,.,.,TRBJ2-1
TGTGCCAGCAGCGGGGGGGATACCTACGAGCAGTACTTC,CASSGGDTYEQYF,TRBV9,once,.,TRBJ2-7
TGTGCCAGTAACAGGGGACCCTACGAGCAGTACTTC,CASNRGPYEQYF,TRBV6-5,.,TRBD1,TRBJ2-7
TGCAGCGTTGCGGACAGCCCGGGACACACCATATATTTT,CSVADSPGHTIYF,TRBV29-1,.,.,TRBJ1-3
TGTGCCTGGATACCAGGGTGGGACACTGAAGCTTTCTTT,CAWIPGWDTEAFF,TRBV30,.,.,TRBJ1-1
TGCAGCGTCGGGATTAATAGCAATCAGCCCCAGCATTTT,CSVGINSNQPQHF,TRBV29-1,.,.,TRBJ1-5
TGCGCCAGCAGCTTGCAGGGAACCGGCGGGGAGCTGTTTTTT,CASSLQGTGGELFF,TRBV5-1,.,.,TRBJ2-2
TGTGCCAGCAGCCATCATGGACAGCCTACTAACTATGGCTACACCTTC,CASSHHGQPTNYGYTF,TRBV3-1/TRBV3-2,.,.,TRBJ1-2